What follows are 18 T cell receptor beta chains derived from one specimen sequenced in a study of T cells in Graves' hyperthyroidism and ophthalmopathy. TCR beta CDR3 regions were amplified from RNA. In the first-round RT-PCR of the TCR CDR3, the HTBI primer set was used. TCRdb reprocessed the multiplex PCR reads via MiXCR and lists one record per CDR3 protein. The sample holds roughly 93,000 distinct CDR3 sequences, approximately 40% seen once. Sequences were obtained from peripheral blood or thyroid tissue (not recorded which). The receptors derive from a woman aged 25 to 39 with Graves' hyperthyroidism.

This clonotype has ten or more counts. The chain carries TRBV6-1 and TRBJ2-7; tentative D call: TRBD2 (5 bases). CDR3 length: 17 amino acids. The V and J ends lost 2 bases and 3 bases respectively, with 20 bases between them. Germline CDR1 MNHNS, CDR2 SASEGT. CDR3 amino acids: CASSEKRGHSLIYEQYF. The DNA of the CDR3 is TGTGCCAGCAGTGAAAAAAGAGGGCATTCACTCATCTACGAGCAGTACTTC.

The CDR3 is CASSTPRGRGFNEQYF. In DNA form, the CDR3 reads TGTGCCAGCAGCACCCCCAGGGGGCGCGGGTTTAACGAGCAGTACTTC. The chain carries TRBV2 and TRBJ2-7; 8 bases line up with TRBD1. This CDR3 spans 16 amino acids. CDR1 and CDR2 from the germline V gene are SNHLY and FYNNEI. Trimming removed 6 bases from V and 5 bases from J; junction bases left unmatched: 15.

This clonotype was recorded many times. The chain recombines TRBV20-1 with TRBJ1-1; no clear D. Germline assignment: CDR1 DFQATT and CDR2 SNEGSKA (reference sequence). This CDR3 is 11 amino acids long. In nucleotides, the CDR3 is TGCAGGAGTGCGAGGAACACTGAAGCTTTCTTT. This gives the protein CRSARNTEAFF.

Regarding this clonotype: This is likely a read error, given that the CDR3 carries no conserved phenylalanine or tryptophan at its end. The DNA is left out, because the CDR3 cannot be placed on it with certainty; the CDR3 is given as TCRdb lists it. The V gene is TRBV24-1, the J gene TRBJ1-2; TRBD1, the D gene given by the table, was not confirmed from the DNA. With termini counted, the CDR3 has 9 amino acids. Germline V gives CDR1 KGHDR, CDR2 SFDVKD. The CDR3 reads CATSDPDRV.

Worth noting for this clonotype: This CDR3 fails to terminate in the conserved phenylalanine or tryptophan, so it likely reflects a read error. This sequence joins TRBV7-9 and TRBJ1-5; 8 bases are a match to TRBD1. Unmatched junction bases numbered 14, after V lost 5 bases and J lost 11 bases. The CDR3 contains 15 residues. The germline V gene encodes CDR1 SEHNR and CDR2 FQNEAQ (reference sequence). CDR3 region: CASSDRGYGVSAQHL. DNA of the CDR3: TGTGCCAGCAGCGACAGGGGCTATGGGGTATCGGCCCAGCATCTT.

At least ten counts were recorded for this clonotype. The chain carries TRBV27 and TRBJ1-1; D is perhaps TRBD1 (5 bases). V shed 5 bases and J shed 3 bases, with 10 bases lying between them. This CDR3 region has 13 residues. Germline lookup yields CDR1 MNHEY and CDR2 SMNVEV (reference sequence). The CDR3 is CASSHQGDTEAFF. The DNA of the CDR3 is TGTGCCAGCAGTCACCAGGGAGACACTGAAGCTTTCTTT.

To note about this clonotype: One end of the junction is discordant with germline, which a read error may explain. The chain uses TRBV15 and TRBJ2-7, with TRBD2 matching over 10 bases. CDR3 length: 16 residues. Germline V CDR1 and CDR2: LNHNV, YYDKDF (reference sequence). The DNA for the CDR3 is TGCGCCACCAGCAGCCCCAGCGGGGGGGGGAGAGACGAGCAGTACTTC. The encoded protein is CATSSPSGGGRDEQYF.

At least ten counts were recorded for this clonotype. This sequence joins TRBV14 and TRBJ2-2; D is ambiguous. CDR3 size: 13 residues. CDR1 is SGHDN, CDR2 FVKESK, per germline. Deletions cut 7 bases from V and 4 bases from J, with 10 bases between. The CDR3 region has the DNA TGTGCCAGCAAACCCCAGGTCACCGGGGAGCTGTTTTTT. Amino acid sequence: CASKPQVTGELFF.

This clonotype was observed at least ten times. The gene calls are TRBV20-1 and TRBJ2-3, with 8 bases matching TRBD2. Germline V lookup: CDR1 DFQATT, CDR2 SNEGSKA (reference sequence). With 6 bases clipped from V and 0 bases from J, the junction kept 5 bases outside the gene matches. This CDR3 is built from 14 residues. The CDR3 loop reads CSATTSESTDTQYF. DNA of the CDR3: TGCAGTGCGACGACTAGCGAAAGCACAGATACGCAGTATTTT.

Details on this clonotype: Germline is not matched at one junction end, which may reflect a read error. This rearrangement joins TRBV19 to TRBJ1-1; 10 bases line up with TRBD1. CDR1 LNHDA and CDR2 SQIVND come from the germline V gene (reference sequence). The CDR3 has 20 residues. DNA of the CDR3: TGTGCCAGTAGTATAGTATATTGGTCGGGGACAGGGGACGGTCGCACTGGAGCTTTCTTT. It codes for CASSIVYWSGTGDGRTGAFF.

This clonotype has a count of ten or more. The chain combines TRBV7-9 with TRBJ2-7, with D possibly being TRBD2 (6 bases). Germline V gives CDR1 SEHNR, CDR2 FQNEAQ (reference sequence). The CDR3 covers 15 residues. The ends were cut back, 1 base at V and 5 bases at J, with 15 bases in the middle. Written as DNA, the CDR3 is TGTGCCAGCAGCTTAGAGTTAGGAGGGGTCCACGAGCAGTACTTC. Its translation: CASSLELGGVHEQYF.

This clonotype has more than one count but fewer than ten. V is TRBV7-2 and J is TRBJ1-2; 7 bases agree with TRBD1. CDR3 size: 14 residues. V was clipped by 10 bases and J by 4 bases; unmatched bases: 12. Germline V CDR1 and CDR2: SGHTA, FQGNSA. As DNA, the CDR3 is TGTGCCACAACACAGGGGCCCAATATCTATGGCTACACCTTC. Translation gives CATTQGPNIYGYTF. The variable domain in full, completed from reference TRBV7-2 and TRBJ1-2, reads GAGVSQSPSNKVTEKGKDVELRCDPISGHTALYWYRQSLGQGLEFLIYFQGNSAPDKSGLPSDRFSAERTGGSVSTLTIQRTQQEDSAVYLCATTQGPNIYGYTFGSGTRLTVV.

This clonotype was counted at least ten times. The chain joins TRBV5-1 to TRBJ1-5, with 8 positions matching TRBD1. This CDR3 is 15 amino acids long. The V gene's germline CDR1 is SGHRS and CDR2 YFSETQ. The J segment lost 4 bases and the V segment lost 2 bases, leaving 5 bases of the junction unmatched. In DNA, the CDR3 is TGCGCCAGCAGCTTAGGACAGGGTCCTAATCAGCCCCAGCATTTT. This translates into CASSLGQGPNQPQHF.

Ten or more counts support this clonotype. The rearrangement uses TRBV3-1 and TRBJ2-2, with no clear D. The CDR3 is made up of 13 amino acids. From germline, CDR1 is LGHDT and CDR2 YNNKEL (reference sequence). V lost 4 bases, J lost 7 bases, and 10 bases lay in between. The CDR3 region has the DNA TGTGCCAGCAGCCCCCACATAGGCGGGGAGCTGTTTTTT. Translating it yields CASSPHIGGELFF. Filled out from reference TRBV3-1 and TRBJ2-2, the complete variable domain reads DTAVSQTPKYLVTQMGNDKSIKCEQNLGHDTMYWYKQDSKKFLKIMFSYNNKELIINETVPNRFSPKSPDKAHLNLHINSLELGDSAVYFCASSPHIGGELFFGEGSRLTVL.

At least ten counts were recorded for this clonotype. The CDR3 sequence is CASSVGATSYTGELFF. The CDR3 DNA reads TGTGCCAGCAGCGTAGGGGCCACTAGTTACACCGGGGAGCTGTTTTTT. The chain joins TRBV9 to TRBJ2-2; D may be TRBD2 (5 bases). Germline V gene sequence: CDR1 SGDLS, CDR2 YYNGEE. V gave up 0 bases and J gave up 3 bases, with 12 bases separating them. The CDR3 length is 16 residues.

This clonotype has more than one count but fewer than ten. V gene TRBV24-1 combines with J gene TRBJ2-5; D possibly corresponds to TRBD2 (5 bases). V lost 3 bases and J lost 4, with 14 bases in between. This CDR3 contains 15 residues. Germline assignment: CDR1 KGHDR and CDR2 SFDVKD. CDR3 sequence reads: CATSDPRPGGETQYF. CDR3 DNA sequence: TGTGCCACCAGTGATCCCCGCCCTGGAGGAGAGACCCAGTACTTC.

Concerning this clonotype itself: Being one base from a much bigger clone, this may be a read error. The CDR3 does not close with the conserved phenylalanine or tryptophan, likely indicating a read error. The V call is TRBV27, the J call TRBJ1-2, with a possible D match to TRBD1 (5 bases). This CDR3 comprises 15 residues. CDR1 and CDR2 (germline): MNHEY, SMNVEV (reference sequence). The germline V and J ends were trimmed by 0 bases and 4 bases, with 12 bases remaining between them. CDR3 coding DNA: TGTGCCAGCAGTTTATCGGCAGGGTACGGCTATGGCTACACCTGC. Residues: CASSLSAGYGYGYTC.

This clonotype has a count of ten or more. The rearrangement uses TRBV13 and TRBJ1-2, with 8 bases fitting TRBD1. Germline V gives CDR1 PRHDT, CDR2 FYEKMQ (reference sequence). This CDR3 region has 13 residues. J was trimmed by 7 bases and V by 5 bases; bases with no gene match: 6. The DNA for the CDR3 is TGTGCCAGCAGCCAGACAGGGGTGAGTGGCTACACCTTC. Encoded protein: CASSQTGVSGYTF.